The 20 T cell receptor beta chains below were found in one sample sequenced in a study of blood T cells in healthy people across ages. A J-beta primer mix and a sample-barcoded 5' primer were used in a second PCR of about 7 to 12 cycles. One entry per CDR3 protein, called by TCRdb with MiXCR from the 5' RACE reads. This sample carries 1.5 million or so distinct CDR3 sequences, 35% to 45% of them seen once, and the ten largest clones take 4%. Specimen: blood. These receptors all stem from a woman younger than 30 in good health.

The chain couples TRBV6-6 to TRBJ1-5; 7 bases are a match to TRBD1. Looked up from germline, CDR1 is MNHNY and CDR2 is SVGAGI (reference sequence). Germline trimming cut 6 bases from V and 5 bases from J; bases unmatched to any gene: 7. There are 14 residues in the CDR3. The CDR3 loop is CASRPRTGHQPQHF. The DNA for the CDR3 is TGTGCCAGCAGGCCCAGGACAGGTCATCAGCCCCAGCATTTT.

This clonotype was detected only a few times. This sequence joins TRBV24-1 and TRBJ2-2, with D possibly matching TRBD1 (6 bases). V shed 7 bases and J shed 2 bases, with 7 bases lying between them. The CDR3 consists of 13 residues. Germline CDR1 and CDR2: KGHDR and SFDVKD. Here the CDR3 DNA reads TGTGCCACCAGGGACAGTAACACCGGGGAGCTGTTTTTT. This gives the protein CATRDSNTGELFF.

This clonotype occurred a few times. J is TRBJ1-1 and V is TRBV7-2, with unresolved D. The germline CDR1 and CDR2 sequences are SGHTA and FQGNSA. CDR3 length: 14 residues. Trimming pared 2 bases from V and 4 bases from J, leaving 11 bases between. CDR3 in DNA: TGTGCCAGCAGCTTATTAAGTGGATCCACTGAAGCTTTCTTT. As protein: CASSLLSGSTEAFF.

The V gene is TRBV3-1, the J gene TRBJ2-1; TRBD2 matches at 8 bases. V lost 4 bases and J lost 0; bases outside the gene matches: 5. This CDR3 spans 16 amino acids. The germline V gene encodes CDR1 LGHDT and CDR2 YNNKEL (reference sequence). The chain's CDR3 is CASSLAGPTSYNEQFF. CDR3 in DNA: TGTGCCAGCAGCCTAGCGGGACCGACCTCCTACAATGAGCAGTTCTTC.

The genes are TRBV2 and TRBJ2-3, with D possibly TRBD2 on 5 matching bases. The CDR3 consists of 12 residues. V was clipped by 8 bases and J by 9 bases, with 15 bases between them. CDR1 SNHLY and CDR2 FYNNEI come from the germline V gene. The CDR3 DNA reads as TGTGCCAGCGCCAGGACTGCCAGGACGCAGTATTTT. It translates to CASARTARTQYF. The full variable domain, in which reference TRBV2 and TRBJ2-3 provide the parts outside the CDR3, is EPEVTQTPSHQVTQMGQEVILRCVPISNHLYFYWYRQILGQKVEFLVSFYNNEISEKSEIFDDQFSVERPDGSNFTLKIRSTKLEDSAMYFCASARTARTQYFGPGTRLTVL.

This chain connects TRBV2 to TRBJ2-7; 9 bases map to TRBD1. The V segment lost 1 base and the J segment 3 bases; nucleotides outside the gene matches: 7. CDR3 size: 16 residues. Germline V CDR1 and CDR2: SNHLY, FYNNEI. CDR3 amino acids: CASSEVTQGANYEQYF. DNA for the CDR3: TGTGCCAGCAGTGAAGTCACACAGGGGGCCAACTACGAGCAGTACTTC.

To note about this clonotype: A much larger clone lies one base from this, so it may be a read error. The chain joins TRBV12-3 or TRBV12-4 to TRBJ2-5; D is undetermined. The DNA end is a closer match to TRBJ2-7, so the J assignment may be wrong. The length of the CDR3 is 12 residues. The CDR3 nucleotides are TGTGCCAGCAGCCAAAGCGTAAGCGAGCAGTACTTC. Translating it yields CASSQSVSEQYF.

The V gene is TRBV4-2, the J gene TRBJ2-1, with D possibly TRBD2 on 6 matching bases. The length of the CDR3 is 14 residues. Trimming removed 0 bases at V and 7 bases at J, with 10 bases between. CDR1 and CDR2 from the germline V gene are LGHNA and YNFKEQ. CDR3 bases: TGTGCCAGCAGCCAAGATGGCGGGACTAATGAGCAGTTCTTC. Its protein is CASSQDGGTNEQFF.

This clonotype was counted only a few times. The chain combines TRBV11-2 with TRBJ2-7; 8 bases line up with TRBD1. The V gene's germline CDR1 is SGHAT and CDR2 FQNNGV. CDR3 size: 15 residues. The ends lost 3 bases at V and 3 bases at J; junction bases unmatched: 7. The DNA of the CDR3 is TGTGCCAGCAGCTTGCGTGACAGGGGATTCTACGAGCAGTACTTC. Protein sequence: CASSLRDRGFYEQYF.

The chain carries TRBV2 and TRBJ2-1, with D possibly matching TRBD1 (6 bases). Matching the DNA end better, TRBJ2-7 makes the J call doubtful. The germline V gene has CDR1 SNHLY and CDR2 FYNNEI. The CDR3 spans 14 residues. Written as DNA, the CDR3 is TGTGCCAGTACAGCCAGGGGATCCTACAATGAGCAGTACTTC. Protein sequence: CASTARGSYNEQYF.

There are many counts of this clonotype. The rearrangement uses TRBV10-3 and TRBJ2-1; D unresolved. V was clipped by 9 bases and J by 2 bases, with 5 bases between them. Germline lookup yields CDR1 ENHRY and CDR2 SYGVKD. The CDR3 contains 11 residues. For the CDR3, the DNA is TGTGCCATGGGAACCTACAATGAGCAGTTCTTC. Amino acid sequence: CAMGTYNEQFF.

The chain employs TRBV28 and TRBJ1-2; D is unresolved. Trimming took 6 bases from V and 2 from J, leaving 13 bases between them. The CDR3 is 14 residues long. Per the germline V gene, CDR1 is MDHEN and CDR2 is SYDVKM. This CDR3 is CASRTVGRNYGYTF. For the CDR3, the DNA is TGTGCCAGCAGGACGGTCGGCAGGAACTATGGCTACACCTTC.

This clonotype was seen a few times. This chain connects TRBV5-4 to TRBJ2-3; 8 bases are a match to TRBD2. The V gene's germline CDR1 is SGHNT and CDR2 YYREEE (reference sequence). This CDR3 comprises 15 residues. J lost 1 base, V lost 4 bases, and 5 bases had no gene match. The CDR3 sequence: CASSIQTSGTDTQYF. CDR3 nucleotide sequence: TGTGCCAGCAGCATACAGACTAGCGGCACAGATACGCAGTATTTT.

The J gene is TRBJ2-1, the V gene TRBV20-1; 12 nucleotides match TRBD2. This CDR3 spans 16 amino acids. Germline V CDR1 and CDR2: DFQATT, SNEGSKA (reference sequence). Trimming at V came to 0 bases and at J to 7 bases, leaving 7 bases not matched to a gene. CDR3 region: CSARDPLAGGPNEQFF. CDR3 nucleotides: TGCAGTGCTAGAGACCCCCTAGCGGGAGGGCCAAATGAGCAGTTCTTC.

This chain joins TRBV5-1 and TRBJ2-5, with D unclear. CDR1 and CDR2 from the germline V gene are SGHRS and YFSETQ. Trimming pared 2 bases from V and 2 bases from J, leaving 10 bases between. The CDR3 has 14 residues. As DNA, the CDR3 is TGCGCCAGCAGCTTTCGGCCAGGACAAGAGACCCAGTACTTC. Translated: CASSFRPGQETQYF.

This clonotype occurred a few times. V usage is TRBV9 and J usage is TRBJ1-2; D is uncertain. Germline V gives CDR1 SGDLS, CDR2 YYNGEE. CDR3 length equals 13 residues. V lost 3 bases to trimming and J lost 3 bases, with 9 bases between them. CDR3 sequence (DNA): TGTGCCAGCAGCGGCCAACACGACTATGGCTACACCTTC. This gives the protein CASSGQHDYGYTF.

V and J are TRBV20-1 and TRBJ2-5; D is unresolved. Germline CDR1 DFQATT, CDR2 SNEGSKA (reference sequence). The CDR3 covers 13 residues. The V end lost 5 bases, the J end lost 2 bases, and 12 bases lay between the germline ends. The CDR3 is CSAAQNTQETQYF. CDR3 nucleotide sequence: TGCAGTGCTGCACAGAACACTCAAGAGACCCAGTACTTC.

The CDR3 coding sequence is TGTGCCAGCAGCTTAGCCGGCGGGGGGTTTAATGAGCAGTTCTTC. Its protein product is CASSLAGGGFNEQFF. The chain uses TRBV13 and TRBJ2-1; 8 positions agree with TRBD2. Germline CDR1 is PRHDT and CDR2 is FYEKMQ (reference sequence). The CDR3 loop spans 15 amino acids. J gave up 7 bases and V 1 base, and 6 bases lay outside the gene matches. The whole variable domain, filled in from reference TRBV13 and TRBJ2-1, reads AAGVIQSPRHLIKEKRETATLKCYPIPRHDTVYWYQQGPGQDPQFLISFYEKMQSDKGSIPDRFSAQQFSDYHSELNMSSLELGDSALYFCASSLAGGGFNEQFFGPGTRLTVL.

The chain has TRBV25-1 and TRBJ2-2; D could derive from TRBD1 or TRBD2 (5 bases each). The V end lost 1 base, the J end lost 7 bases, and 16 bases lay between the germline ends. This CDR3 has 16 residues. Germline assignment: CDR1 MGHDK and CDR2 SYGVNS. The CDR3 protein is CASSESGTPLGGELFF. The CDR3 region has the DNA TGTGCCAGCAGTGAATCGGGGACCCCATTGGGCGGGGAGCTGTTTTTT. The full variable domain, completed using reference TRBV25-1 and TRBJ2-2, is EADIYQTPRYLVIGTGKKITLECSQTMGHDKMYWYQQDPGMELHLIHYSYGVNSTEKGDLSSESTVSRIRTEHFPLTLESARPSHTSQYLCASSESGTPLGGELFFGEGSRLTVL.

This sequence joins TRBV7-9 and TRBJ1-5; no clear D. The CDR3 runs to 13 residues. Germline V lookup: CDR1 SEHNR, CDR2 FQNEAQ (reference sequence). The V end lost 1 base, the J end lost 3 bases, and 4 bases lay between the germline ends. The chain's CDR3 is CASSLDFNQPQHF. The CDR3 DNA reads TGTGCCAGCAGCTTAGACTTCAATCAGCCCCAGCATTTT. The entire variable domain, with the rest obtained from reference TRBV7-9 and TRBJ1-5, is as follows: DTGVSQNPRHKITKRGQNVTFRCDPISEHNRLYWYRQTLGQGPEFLTYFQNEAQLEKSRLLSDRFSAERPKGSFSTLEIQRTEQGDSAMYLCASSLDFNQPQHFGDGTRLSIL.